What follows are 25 T cell receptor beta chains derived from one specimen sequenced in a study of identifying expanded T cells in peripheral blood. TCRdb keeps only in-frame clones here, not all; method: immunoSEQ multiplex PCR. The sample includes 84,000 or so clones, about 88% of them seen just once. Input material: blood. The source is a person between 18 and 69 years old in good health.

The V and J genes are TRBV29-1 and TRBJ1-2; D perhaps matches TRBD1 (5 bases). Deletions cut 1 base from V and 3 bases from J, with 9 bases between. This CDR3 contains 13 residues. Germline V gene data show CDR1 as SQVTM and CDR2 as ANQGSEA. The CDR3 here is CSVEGGADYGYTF. The CDR3 DNA reads as TGCAGCGTTGAAGGGGGCGCGGACTATGGCTACACCTTC. The full variable domain, with the rest looked up from reference TRBV29-1 and TRBJ1-2, is SAVISQKPSRDICQRGTSLTIQCQVDSQVTMMFWYRQQPGQSLTLIATANQGSEATYESGFVIDKFPISRPNLTFSTLTVSNMSPEDSSIYLCSVEGGADYGYTFGSGTRLTVV.

The genes are TRBV18 and TRBJ1-1; D uncertain. The CDR3 sequence is 13 residues long. In germline, CDR1 is KGHSH, CDR2 LQKENI. The V end was cut by 3 bases, the J end by 1 base, with 6 bases between. CDR3 nucleotide sequence: TGTGCCAGCTCACCTCGGGGGAACACTGAAGCTTTCTTT. Translation gives CASSPRGNTEAFF.

V and J are TRBV14 and TRBJ2-1; D is unresolved. Germline lookup yields CDR1 SGHDN and CDR2 FVKESK. The CDR3 length is 12 residues. The V end lost 4 bases, the J end lost 6 bases, and 7 bases lay between the germline ends. The CDR3 here is CASSRAVNEQFF. The CDR3 DNA reads as TGTGCCAGCAGCCGGGCGGTCAATGAGCAGTTCTTC.

The V call is TRBV29-1, the J call TRBJ2-5; the match to TRBD1 covers 8 bases. Germline V lookup: CDR1 SQVTM, CDR2 ANQGSEA. V shed 6 bases and J 2 bases; nucleotides not matched to a gene: 5. The CDR3 is 13 residues long. CDR3 nucleotides: TGCAGCGTCGTTGGGACAGGACAAGAGACCCAGTACTTC. This sequence encodes CSVVGTGQETQYF.

This clone was counted a few times. V and J are TRBV4-1 and TRBJ2-7; D is perhaps TRBD2 (6 bases). Trimming pared 0 bases from V and 2 bases from J, leaving 14 bases between. The CDR3 loop spans 16 amino acids. The germline V gene encodes CDR1 MGHRA and CDR2 YSYEKL. The CDR3 reads CASSQEDRGSAYEQYF. The CDR3 coding sequence is TGCGCCAGCAGCCAAGAAGATCGGGGGTCGGCCTACGAGCAGTACTTC.

The chain is built from TRBV27 and TRBJ2-7, with D perhaps matching TRBD1 (5 bases). The V end was cut by 0 bases, the J end by 4 bases, with 13 bases between. This CDR3 contains 15 residues. Germline V CDR1 and CDR2: MNHEY, SMNVEV (reference sequence). DNA of the CDR3: TGTGCCAGCAGTTTATCCCGACAGACAGAATACGAGCAGTACTTC. Translated, it gives CASSLSRQTEYEQYF.

This clone was seen a single time. This chain connects TRBV28 to TRBJ1-6; D is uncertain. Per germline, CDR1 MDHEN and CDR2 SYDVKM. The CDR3 is 16 amino acids. Trimming took off 4 bases at V and 0 bases at J, with 10 bases between the two ends. Written as DNA, the CDR3 is TGTGCCAGCAGTTATTACGGCAGCTCCTATAATTCACCCCTCCACTTT. Amino acid sequence: CASSYYGSSYNSPLHF. Supplemented by reference TRBV28 and TRBJ1-6, the full variable domain reads DVKVTQSSRYLVKRTGEKVFLECVQDMDHENMFWYRQDPGLGLRLIYFSYDVKMKEKGDIPEGYSVSREKKERFSLILESASTNQTSMYLCASSYYGSSYNSPLHFGNGTRLTVT.

The chain uses TRBV7-2 and TRBJ2-1; D not certain. From germline, CDR1 is SGHTA and CDR2 FQGNSA. V dropped 2 bases and J dropped 0 bases, with 11 bases sitting between them. This CDR3 is 16 amino acids long. CDR3 in amino acids: CASSLTPAPSYNEQFF. DNA for the CDR3: TGTGCCAGCAGCTTAACTCCGGCCCCCTCCTACAATGAGCAGTTCTTC.

The chain uses TRBV28 and TRBJ2-5, with D perhaps TRBD1 or TRBD2 (5 bases each). The germline V and J ends were trimmed by 2 bases and 5 bases, with 24 bases remaining between them. The CDR3 totals 18 residues. Germline CDR1 and CDR2: MDHEN and SYDVKM. Here the CDR3 reads CASSLPTYRGPKGETQYF. Written as DNA, the CDR3 is TGTGCCAGCAGTTTACCCACCTACCGGGGTCCTAAGGGGGAGACCCAGTACTTC.

The chain carries TRBV19 and TRBJ1-2, with a weak D call TRBD1 (5 bases). The CDR3 runs to 14 residues. Trimming removed 4 bases at V and 2 bases at J, with 11 bases between. Germline V gene lookup returns CDR1 LNHDA and CDR2 SQIVND (reference sequence). CDR3 sequence: CASSSLRANYGYTF. Here the CDR3 DNA reads TGTGCCAGTAGTAGCCTCAGGGCAAACTATGGCTACACCTTC. Full variable domain (outside the CDR3, taken from reference TRBV19 and TRBJ1-2): DGGITQSPKYLFRKEGQNVTLSCEQNLNHDAMYWYRQDPGQGLRLIYYSQIVNDFQKGDIAEGYSVSREKKESFPLTVTSAQKNPTAFYLCASSSLRANYGYTFGSGTRLTVV.

Here the CDR3 reads CASSWRVMGLTEAFF. The CDR3 nucleotides read TGTGCCAGTAGTTGGAGGGTAATGGGCCTCACTGAAGCTTTCTTT. This chain uses TRBV19 with TRBJ1-1; no clear D gene. The CDR3 is 15 residues long. Germline V gene sequence: CDR1 LNHDA, CDR2 SQIVND (reference sequence). V lost 5 bases and J lost 4, with 17 bases in between.

This rearrangement joins TRBV10-3 to TRBJ2-2; 8 bases are shared with TRBD2. The CDR3 is made up of 13 amino acids. CDR1 is ENHRY, CDR2 SYGVKD, per germline. V shed 7 bases and J 3 bases; nucleotides not matched to a gene: 1. The CDR3: CAIMRGDTGELFF. The CDR3 bases are TGTGCCATCATGCGGGGGGACACCGGGGAGCTGTTTTTT.

This chain joins TRBV6-6 and TRBJ1-5; the D gene is possibly TRBD1 (5 bases). V lost 5 bases and J 0 bases, leaving 11 bases between the germline ends. CDR1 and CDR2 (germline): MNHNY, SVGAGI (reference sequence). The CDR3 runs to 15 residues. CDR3 sequence reads: CASSRPQVSNQPQHF. The DNA of the CDR3 is TGTGCCAGCAGTCGCCCACAGGTTAGCAATCAGCCCCAGCATTTT.

This sequence joins TRBV29-1 and TRBJ1-1; D is undetermined. This CDR3 has 11 residues. Trimming removed 6 bases from V and 2 bases from J, with 7 bases in between. CDR1 is SQVTM and CDR2 is ANQGSEA in the germline V gene. Written as DNA, the CDR3 is TGCAGCGTGTCTGGTAACACTGAAGCTTTCTTT. This codes for CSVSGNTEAFF.

V gene TRBV19 combines with J gene TRBJ2-2; 9 bases are a match to TRBD1. V dropped 4 bases and J dropped 4; count of bases not matched to a gene: 10. CDR1 is LNHDA and CDR2 is SQIVND in the germline V gene (reference sequence). The length of the CDR3 is 17 residues. The CDR3 nucleotides read TGTGCCAGTAGTAAGAGTCGGGACAGGGATCCCACCGGGGAGCTGTTTTTT. Translation gives CASSKSRDRDPTGELFF.

The V call is TRBV2, the J call TRBJ1-2, with D perhaps TRBD1 (5 bases). The CDR3 is made up of 14 amino acids. Germline assignment: CDR1 SNHLY and CDR2 FYNNEI. Between the trimmed V and J ends, which lost 0 bases and 2 bases, there was a span of 7 bases. Here the CDR3 DNA reads TGTGCCAGCAGTGAAGCTGACAGAAACTATGGCTACACCTTC. As protein: CASSEADRNYGYTF. The whole variable domain, filled in from reference TRBV2 and TRBJ1-2, reads EPEVTQTPSHQVTQMGQEVILRCVPISNHLYFYWYRQILGQKVEFLVSFYNNEISEKSEIFDDQFSVERPDGSNFTLKIRSTKLEDSAMYFCASSEADRNYGYTFGSGTRLTVV.

This chain joins TRBV5-8 and TRBJ2-3, with 7 bases matching TRBD2. Germline trimming cut 7 bases from V and 4 bases from J; bases unmatched to any gene: 9. The germline CDR1 and CDR2 sequences are SGHTS and YDEGEE. CDR3 length: 14 amino acids. The CDR3: CASRQSGMADTQYF. The CDR3 region has the DNA TGTGCCAGCCGTCAAAGCGGGATGGCAGATACGCAGTATTTT.

Regarding this clone: At one end the junction does not follow the germline gene, possibly because of a read error. The V and J genes are TRBV7-2 and TRBJ2-1, with D perhaps assigned TRBD1 or TRBD2 (5 bases each). CDR1 and CDR2 from the germline V gene are SGHTA and FQGNSA. There are 12 residues in the CDR3. Here the CDR3 reads CASSLIGTPKIF. CDR3 DNA: TGTGCCAGCAGCTTAATAGGGACCCCAAAGATCTTC.

V gene TRBV29-1 combines with J gene TRBJ2-1; a weak D match, TRBD2 (6 bases). There are 14 residues in the CDR3. Germline assignment: CDR1 SQVTM and CDR2 ANQGSEA. Trimming took 6 bases from V and 4 from J, leaving 16 bases between them. The CDR3 sequence is CSVGGTGVYNEQFF. The CDR3 nucleotides read TGCAGCGTCGGCGGGACTGGGGTTTACAATGAGCAGTTCTTC.

The chain recombines TRBV9 with TRBJ1-2; possible D gene TRBD1, 6 bases. Trimming took off 3 bases at V and 7 bases at J, with 13 bases between the two ends. From germline, CDR1 is SGDLS and CDR2 YYNGEE. The CDR3 consists of 13 residues. Here the CDR3 reads CASSGQVRRGYTF. CDR3 bases: TGTGCCAGCAGCGGACAGGTGAGGCGTGGCTACACCTTC.

This chain links TRBV2 with TRBJ1-2; D is uncertain. This CDR3 has 13 residues. Trimming took 3 bases from V and 4 from J, leaving 9 bases between them. CDR1 SNHLY and CDR2 FYNNEI come from the germline V gene. The CDR3: CASSDGVSYGYTF. DNA of the CDR3: TGTGCCAGCAGTGATGGGGTCTCCTATGGCTACACCTTC.

The sample holds a few counts of this clone. The sample has other DNA sequences that encode this CDR3 too. The V call is TRBV2, the J call TRBJ2-1, with 15 bases identical to TRBD2. V lost 6 bases, J lost 7 bases, and 7 bases stayed unmatched. This CDR3 region has 16 residues. Germline assignment: CDR1 SNHLY and CDR2 FYNNEI. The CDR3 bases are TGTGCCAGCAGCCATGGACTAGCGGGAGGGTTGAATGAGCAGTTCTTC. Translation gives CASSHGLAGGLNEQFF.

This clone was detected a few times. This chain joins TRBV4-3 and TRBJ1-1, with D perhaps TRBD1 (5 bases). CDR3 length: 14 amino acids. V gave up 0 bases and J gave up 4 bases, with 9 bases separating them. The germline V gene encodes CDR1 LGHNA and CDR2 YSLEER. The CDR3 sequence is CASSQERGSTEAFF. The CDR3 DNA follows: TGCGCCAGCAGCCAAGAGAGGGGATCCACTGAAGCTTTCTTT.

This chain connects TRBV5-4 to TRBJ2-1, with D tentatively TRBD2 (6 bases). The CDR3 runs to 15 residues. Trimming pared 2 bases from V and 7 bases from J, leaving 16 bases between. Germline V gene lookup returns CDR1 SGHNT and CDR2 YYREEE (reference sequence). This chain's CDR3 is CASSFGSTGVNEQFF. CDR3 DNA sequence: TGTGCCAGCAGCTTCGGGTCGACGGGAGTTAATGAGCAGTTCTTC.

This rearrangement joins TRBV7-9 to TRBJ1-1, with TRBD1 matching over 7 bases. CDR1 is SEHNR and CDR2 is FQNEAQ in the germline V gene (reference sequence). Trimming at V came to 1 base and at J to 1 base, leaving 0 bases not matched to a gene. CDR3 size: 14 residues. The CDR3 here is CASSLGDRNTEAFF. The CDR3 DNA is TGTGCCAGCAGCTTAGGGGACAGGAACACTGAAGCTTTCTTT.